The clone carrying this T cell receptor (beta chain) was recorded a few times. Its antigen is not identified. This specimen belongs to a study of early T cells in non-severe SARS-CoV-2 infection. Notes on the study in general: VDJdb matches were skewed toward anti-spike CD8 T cell responses.

TCRdb recomputed calls from the 5' RACE reads with MiXCR, one row per CDR3 protein. This sample carries 75,000 to 95,000 distinct CDR3 sequences, 15% to 20% of them seen once, and the ten largest clones take about 4.7%. The sample in question was whole blood, obtained at baseline. This receptor was taken from an adult who was a healthcare worker with PCR-confirmed SARS-CoV-2 infection or an uninfected control (not recorded which).

The CDR3 sequence is CASRPPLGYGYTF. The CDR3 bases are TGCGCCAGCCGCCCCCCCTTGGGTTATGGCTACACCTTC. The chain has TRBV4-1 and TRBJ1-2; D gene uncertain. V was cut by 8 bases and J by 5 bases, with 15 bases left in between. The CDR3 loop spans 13 amino acids. Germline loops: CDR1 MGHRA, CDR2 YSYEKL.